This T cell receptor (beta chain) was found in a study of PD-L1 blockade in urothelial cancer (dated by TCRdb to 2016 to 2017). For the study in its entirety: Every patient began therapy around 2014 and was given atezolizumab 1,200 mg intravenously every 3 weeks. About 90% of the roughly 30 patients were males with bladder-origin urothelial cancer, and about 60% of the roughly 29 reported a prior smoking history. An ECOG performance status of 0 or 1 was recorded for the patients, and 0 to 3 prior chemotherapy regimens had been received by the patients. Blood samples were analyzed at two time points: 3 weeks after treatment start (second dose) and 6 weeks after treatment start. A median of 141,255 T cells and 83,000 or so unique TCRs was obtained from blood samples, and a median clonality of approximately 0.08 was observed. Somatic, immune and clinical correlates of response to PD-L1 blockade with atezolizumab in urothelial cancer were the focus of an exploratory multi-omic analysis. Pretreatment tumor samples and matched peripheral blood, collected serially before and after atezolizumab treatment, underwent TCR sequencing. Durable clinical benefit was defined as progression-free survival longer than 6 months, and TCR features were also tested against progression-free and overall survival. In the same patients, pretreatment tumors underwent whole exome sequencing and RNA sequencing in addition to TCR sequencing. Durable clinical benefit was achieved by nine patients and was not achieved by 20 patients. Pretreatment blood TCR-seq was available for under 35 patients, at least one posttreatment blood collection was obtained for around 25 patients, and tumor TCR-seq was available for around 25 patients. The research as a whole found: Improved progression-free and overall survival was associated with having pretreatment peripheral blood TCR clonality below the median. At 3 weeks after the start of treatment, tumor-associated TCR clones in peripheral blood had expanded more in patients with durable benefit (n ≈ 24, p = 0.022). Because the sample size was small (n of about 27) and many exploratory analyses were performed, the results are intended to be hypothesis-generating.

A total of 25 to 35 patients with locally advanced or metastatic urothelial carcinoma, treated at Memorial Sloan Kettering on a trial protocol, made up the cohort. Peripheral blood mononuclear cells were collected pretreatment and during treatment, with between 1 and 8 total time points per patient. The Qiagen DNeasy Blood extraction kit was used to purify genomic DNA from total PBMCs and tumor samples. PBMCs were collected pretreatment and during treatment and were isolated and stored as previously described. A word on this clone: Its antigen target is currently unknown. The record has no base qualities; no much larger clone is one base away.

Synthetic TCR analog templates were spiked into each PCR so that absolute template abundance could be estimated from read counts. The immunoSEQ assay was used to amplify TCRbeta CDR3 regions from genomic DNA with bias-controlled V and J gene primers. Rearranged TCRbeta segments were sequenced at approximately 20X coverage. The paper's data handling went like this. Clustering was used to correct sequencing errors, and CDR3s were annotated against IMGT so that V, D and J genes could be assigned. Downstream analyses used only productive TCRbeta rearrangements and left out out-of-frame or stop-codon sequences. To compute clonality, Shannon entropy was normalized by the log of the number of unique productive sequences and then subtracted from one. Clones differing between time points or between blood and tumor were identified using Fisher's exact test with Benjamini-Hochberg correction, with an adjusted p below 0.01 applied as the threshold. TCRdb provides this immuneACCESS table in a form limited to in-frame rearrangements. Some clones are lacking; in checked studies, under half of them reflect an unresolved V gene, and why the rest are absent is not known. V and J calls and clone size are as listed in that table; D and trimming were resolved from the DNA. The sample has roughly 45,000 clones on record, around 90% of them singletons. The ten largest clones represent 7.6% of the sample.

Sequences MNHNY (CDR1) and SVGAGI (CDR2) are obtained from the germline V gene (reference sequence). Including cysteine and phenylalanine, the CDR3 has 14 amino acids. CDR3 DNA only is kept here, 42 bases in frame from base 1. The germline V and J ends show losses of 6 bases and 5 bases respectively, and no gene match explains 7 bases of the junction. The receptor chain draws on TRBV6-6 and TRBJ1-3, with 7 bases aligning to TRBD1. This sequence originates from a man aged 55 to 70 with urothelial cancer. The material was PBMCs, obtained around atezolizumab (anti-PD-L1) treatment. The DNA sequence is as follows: TGTGCCAGCAGCCCAGGGGGAATAAGAAACACCATATATTTT. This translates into CASSPGGIRNTIYF.